The rows below give T cell receptor beta chains drawn from one sample of a study of beta chain features in type 1 diabetes. Repertoires were generated with immunoSEQ multiplex PCR, while TCRdb's copy carries only in-frame clones and drops some. The data contain about 150,000 clones, about a tenth of them singletons. Sequencing used central memory CD4+ T cells from blood. Receptor source: a man under 40 with type 1 diabetes. Each CDR3 is given with its conserved first and last residue. D genes are given only for firm matches. Some rows have no size entry. The others give once, few or many, or a class for an expanded clone.

abundance,v_gene,d_gene,j_gene,CDR3aa,CDR3nt
NA,TRBV4-3,NA,TRBJ2-5,CASSQERTAGTQYF,TGCGCCAGCAGCCAGGAAAGGACAGCCGGGACCCAGTACTTC
NA,TRBV5-1,NA,TRBJ1-1,CASSQGPGVNTEAFF,TGCGCCAGCAGCCAGGGACCGGGGGTGAACACTGAAGCTTTCTTT
NA,TRBV2,TRBD1,TRBJ2-7,CASSADRGLHEQYF,TGTGCCAGCAGTGCGGACAGGGGGCTTCACGAGCAGTACTTC
few,TRBV30,NA,TRBJ1-3,CAWTRRDFGNTIYF,TGTGCCTGGACGAGACGGGACTTTGGGAACACCATATATTTT
NA,TRBV5-1,NA,TRBJ2-1,CASSLDRLGNEQFF,TGCGCCAGCAGCTTGGACAGGTTGGGCAATGAGCAGTTCTTC
few,TRBV7-9,NA,TRBJ1-1,CASSIRTLENTEAFF,TGTGCCAGCAGCATCCGGACACTGGAAAACACTGAAGCTTTCTTT
few,TRBV7-3,TRBD2,TRBJ2-1,CASSLGLAGSEQFF,TGTGCCAGCAGCTTGGGACTAGCGGGTTCTGAGCAGTTCTTC
NA,TRBV7-3,TRBD2,TRBJ2-1,CASSLGLAGEQFF,TGTGCCAGCAGCTTGGGACTAGCGGGGGAGCAGTTCTTC
few,TRBV30,NA,TRBJ1-1,CACQPGGLAGTEAFF,TGTGCCTGCCAACCGGGTGGCCTAGCGGGCACTGAAGCTTTCTTT
NA,TRBV7-2,NA,TRBJ2-5,CASSLVTGPQETQYF,TGTGCCAGCAGCTTAGTGACAGGACCCCAAGAGACCCAGTACTTC
NA,TRBV7-3,NA,TRBJ2-2,CASSLERGGGELFF,TGTGCCAGCAGCTTAGAAAGGGGTGGCGGGGAGCTGTTTTTT
NA,TRBV9,NA,TRBJ1-4,CASSLDMSNEKLFF,TGTGCCAGCAGCCTGGACATGTCGAATGAAAAACTGTTTTTT
many,TRBV5-1,NA,TRBJ2-2,CASNGGNSNTGELFF,TGCGCCAGCAATGGAGGGAATTCGAACACCGGGGAGCTGTTTTTT
NA,TRBV6-6,NA,TRBJ1-2,CASSLAGNGYTF,TGTGCCAGCAGTTTAGCAGGGAATGGCTACACCTTC
few,TRBV28,NA,TRBJ2-2,CASSERNTGELFF,TGTGCCAGCAGTGAGCGGAACACCGGGGAGCTGTTTTTT
NA,TRBV7-7,NA,TRBJ2-5,CASSLDGGAIQTQYF,TGTGCTAGCAGCTTAGATGGGGGCGCTATTCAGACCCAGTACTTC
NA,TRBV9,TRBD2,TRBJ2-5,CASSVGTSGRETQYF,TGTGCCAGCAGCGTAGGGACTAGCGGGAGGGAGACCCAGTACTTC
few,TRBV27,TRBD1,TRBJ2-3,CASSLGQGKTDTQYF,TGTGCCAGCAGTCTCGGACAGGGGAAGACAGATACGCAGTATTTT
few,TRBV27,NA,TRBJ2-1,CASSLAGYYNEQFF,TGTGCCAGCAGTTTAGCGGGGTACTACAATGAGCAGTTCTTC
NA,TRBV7-9,TRBD1,TRBJ2-3,CASSLTGNGGDTQYF,TGTGCCAGCAGCCTGACAGGGAATGGCGGAGATACGCAGTATTTT
few,TRBV18,NA,TRBJ1-5,CASSDVGGGGQPQHF,TGTGCCAGCTCGGACGTCGGGGGGGGCGGTCAGCCCCAGCATTTT
NA,TRBV5-1,TRBD1,TRBJ1-2,CASSLPGQNFGGYTF,TGCGCCAGCAGCTTACCGGGACAGAATTTTGGCGGCTACACCTTC
NA,TRBV27,NA,TRBJ2-7,CASSRRDEQYF,TGTGCCAGCAGTAGACGGGACGAGCAGTACTTC
NA,TRBV7-2,NA,TRBJ2-7,CASSLVSGSYEQYF,TGTGCCAGCAGCTTAGTCTCCGGGTCCTACGAGCAGTACTTC
NA,TRBV4-3,NA,TRBJ2-3,CASSQARGMGTDTQYF,TGCGCCAGCAGCCAAGCTCGCGGGATGGGGACAGATACGCAGTATTTT
NA,TRBV18,NA,TRBJ1-5,CASSPGGPGNQPQHF,TGTGCCAGCTCACCAGGAGGGCCTGGTAATCAGCCCCAGCATTTT
few,TRBV29-1,NA,TRBJ1-3,CSVTQNSGNTIYF,TGCAGCGTGACTCAAAACTCTGGAAACACCATATATTTT
many,TRBV28,TRBD2,TRBJ2-1,CASRPGLADGDEQFF,TGTGCCAGCAGACCGGGACTAGCGGATGGGGATGAGCAGTTCTTC
NA,TRBV28,NA,TRBJ2-5,CASSRSEGETQYF,TGTGCCAGCAGCCGTAGCGAGGGAGAGACCCAGTACTTC
few,TRBV18,NA,TRBJ1-1,CASSAEGGTEAFF,TGTGCCAGCTCAGCTGAAGGGGGCACTGAAGCTTTCTTT
NA,TRBV28,NA,TRBJ2-7,CASSLLEVSYEQYF,TGTGCCAGCAGTTTATTGGAGGTCTCCTACGAGCAGTACTTC
NA,TRBV2,NA,TRBJ2-2,CASKLVRGYTGELFF,TGTGCCAGCAAGTTAGTCCGGGGTTACACCGGGGAGCTGTTTTTT
few,TRBV7-2,NA,TRBJ2-7,CASSLARESEQYF,TGTGCCAGCAGCTTAGCACGGGAGTCCGAGCAGTACTTC
NA,TRBV27,NA,TRBJ1-1,CASSLRGNTEAFF,TGTGCCAGCAGTTTACGGGGGAACACTGAAGCTTTCTTT
few,TRBV7-4,TRBD2,TRBJ2-3,CASVYQGLAGEFTDTQYF,TGTGCCAGCGTATATCAGGGACTAGCGGGCGAATTCACAGATACGCAGTATTTT
NA,TRBV4-3,NA,TRBJ2-6,CASSQGLRGANVLTF,TGCGCCAGCAGCCAAGGATTGCGCGGGGCCAACGTCCTGACTTTC
few,TRBV9,NA,TRBJ2-2,CASSPGRGYTGELFF,TGTGCCAGCAGCCCTGGGCGAGGGTACACCGGGGAGCTGTTTTTT
NA,TRBV5-4,TRBD1,TRBJ2-7,CASSFDRGREQYF,TGTGCCAGCAGCTTCGATAGGGGGCGCGAGCAGTACTTC
many,TRBV28,NA,TRBJ2-6,CASRSGNSGANVLTF,TGTGCCAGCAGGTCAGGGAACTCTGGGGCCAACGTCCTGACTTTC
NA,TRBV5-1,TRBD2,TRBJ2-3,CASSRGGDYTDTQYF,TGCGCCAGCAGCCGTGGCGGGGACTACACAGATACGCAGTATTTT
few,TRBV18,TRBD1,TRBJ2-1,CASSPGTGGSYNEQFF,TGTGCCAGCTCACCGGGGACAGGGGGCTCCTACAATGAGCAGTTCTTC
few,TRBV5-6,TRBD2,TRBJ2-5,CASSRVLAGQTQYF,TGTGCCAGCAGCCGAGTACTAGCGGGCCAGACCCAGTACTTC
few,TRBV27,TRBD2,TRBJ2-3,CASKEREKGTDTQYF,TGTGCCAGCAAGGAGCGGGAGAAGGGGACAGATACGCAGTATTTT
NA,TRBV18,NA,TRBJ2-1,CASSGREDEQFF,TGTGCCAGCTCAGGCAGGGAAGACGAGCAGTTCTTC